This T cell receptor beta chain was sequenced in a study of blood T cell repertoires in COVID-19. Study-level background: Both acute and convalescent COVID-19 samples were obtained from the United States, Italy and Spain. T cells, B-cell-depleted T cells, or PBMCs provided the cDNA or gDNA that served as material.

CDR3 length: 15 amino acids. Germline V lookup: CDR1 LGHDT, CDR2 YNNKEL (reference sequence). The V gene lost 0 bases and the J gene lost 1 base, with 9 bases spanning the gap. Per the original data handling: Counts of nucleated cells, estimated from reference gene primer amplification, were obtained. TCRdb's table, derived via immunoSEQ multiplex PCR, lists solely in-frame clones and lacks some. V and J calls and clone size are as listed in that table; D and trimming were resolved from the DNA. Among tens of thousands of clones listed, over 70% were seen once. The chain carries TRBV3-1 (or the pseudogene TRBV3-2) and TRBJ1-2; D is uncertain. The sequence was obtained from a human donor in a cohort sampled during active COVID-19. The sequencing input was peripheral blood. As DNA, the CDR3 is TGTGCCAGCAGCCAAGATCTGTCCGTTAACTATGGCTACACCTTC. Translation gives CASSQDLSVNYGYTF.